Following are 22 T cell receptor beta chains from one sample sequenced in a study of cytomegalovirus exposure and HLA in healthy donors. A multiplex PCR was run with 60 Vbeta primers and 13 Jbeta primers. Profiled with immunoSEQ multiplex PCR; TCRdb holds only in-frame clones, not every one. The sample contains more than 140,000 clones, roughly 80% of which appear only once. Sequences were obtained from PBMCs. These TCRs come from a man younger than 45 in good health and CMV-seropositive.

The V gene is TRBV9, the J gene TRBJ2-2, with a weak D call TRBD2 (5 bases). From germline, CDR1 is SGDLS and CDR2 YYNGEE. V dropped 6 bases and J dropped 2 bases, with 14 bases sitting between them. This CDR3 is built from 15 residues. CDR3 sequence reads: CASKLGGGNTGELFF. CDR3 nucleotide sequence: TGTGCCAGCAAACTTGGCGGAGGCAACACCGGGGAGCTGTTTTTT.

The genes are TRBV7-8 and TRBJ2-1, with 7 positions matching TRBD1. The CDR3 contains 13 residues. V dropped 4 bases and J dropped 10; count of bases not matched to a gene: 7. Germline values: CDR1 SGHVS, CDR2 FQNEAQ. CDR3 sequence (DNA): TGTGCCAGCAGCTCGACAGGGCTGGGGGAGCAGTTCTTC. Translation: CASSSTGLGEQFF.

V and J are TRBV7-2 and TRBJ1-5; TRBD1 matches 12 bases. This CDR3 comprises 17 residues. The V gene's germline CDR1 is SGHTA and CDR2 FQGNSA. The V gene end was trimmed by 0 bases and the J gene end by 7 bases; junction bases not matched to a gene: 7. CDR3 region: CASSLAGTGGAGQPQHF. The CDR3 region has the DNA TGTGCCAGCAGCTTAGCCGGGACAGGGGGCGCGGGACAGCCCCAGCATTTT.

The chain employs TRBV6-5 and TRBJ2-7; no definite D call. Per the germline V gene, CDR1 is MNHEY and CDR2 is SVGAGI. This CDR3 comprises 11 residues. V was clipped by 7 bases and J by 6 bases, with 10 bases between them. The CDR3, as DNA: TGTGCCAGCACCACCTCGGGCGAGCAGTACTTC. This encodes CASTTSGEQYF.

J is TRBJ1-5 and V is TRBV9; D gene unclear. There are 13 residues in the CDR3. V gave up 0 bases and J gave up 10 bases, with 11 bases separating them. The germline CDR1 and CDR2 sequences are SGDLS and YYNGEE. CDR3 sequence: CASSVGELLPQHF. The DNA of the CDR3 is TGTGCCAGCAGCGTAGGAGAGCTCCTCCCCCAGCATTTT.

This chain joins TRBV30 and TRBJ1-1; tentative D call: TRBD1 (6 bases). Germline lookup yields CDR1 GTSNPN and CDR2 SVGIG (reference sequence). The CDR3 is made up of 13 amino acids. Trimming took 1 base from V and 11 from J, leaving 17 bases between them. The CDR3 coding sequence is TGTGCCTGGAGTGGCAGACAGGATCGGCACGCTTTCTTT. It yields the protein CAWSGRQDRHAFF.

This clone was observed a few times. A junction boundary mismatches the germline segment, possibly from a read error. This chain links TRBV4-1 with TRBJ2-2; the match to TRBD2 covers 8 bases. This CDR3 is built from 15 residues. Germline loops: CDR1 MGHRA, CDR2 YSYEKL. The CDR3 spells CASSDPGLDGGELFF. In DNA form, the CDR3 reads TGTGCCAGCAGCGACCCGGGACTAGATGGCGGGGAGCTGTTTTTT.

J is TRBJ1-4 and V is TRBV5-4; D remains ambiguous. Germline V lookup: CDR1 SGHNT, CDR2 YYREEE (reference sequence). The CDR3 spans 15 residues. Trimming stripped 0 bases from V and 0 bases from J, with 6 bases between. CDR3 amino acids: CASSLGTTTNEKLFF. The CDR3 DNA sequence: TGTGCCAGCAGCTTGGGGACTACAACTAATGAAAAACTGTTTTTT.

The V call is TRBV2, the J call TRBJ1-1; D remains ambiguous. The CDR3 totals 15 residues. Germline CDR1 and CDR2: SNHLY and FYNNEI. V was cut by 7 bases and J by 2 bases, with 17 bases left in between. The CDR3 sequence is CASNVPQTTNTEAFF. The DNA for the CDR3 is TGTGCCAGCAACGTTCCCCAAACCACAAACACTGAAGCTTTCTTT.

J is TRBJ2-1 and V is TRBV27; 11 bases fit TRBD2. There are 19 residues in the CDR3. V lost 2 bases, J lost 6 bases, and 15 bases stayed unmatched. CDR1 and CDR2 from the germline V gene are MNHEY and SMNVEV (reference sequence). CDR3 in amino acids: CASSLQGPVLAGVGNEQFF. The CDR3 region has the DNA TGTGCCAGCAGTTTACAGGGGCCGGTACTAGCGGGAGTCGGCAATGAGCAGTTCTTC.

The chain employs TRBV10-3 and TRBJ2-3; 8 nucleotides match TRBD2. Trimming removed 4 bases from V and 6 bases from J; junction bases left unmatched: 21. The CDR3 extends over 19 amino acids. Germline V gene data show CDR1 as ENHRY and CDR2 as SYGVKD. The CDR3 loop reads CAISASLSSGRGKKDTQYF. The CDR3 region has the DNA TGTGCCATCAGTGCCTCACTCAGCAGCGGGAGAGGGAAAAAGGATACGCAGTATTTT.

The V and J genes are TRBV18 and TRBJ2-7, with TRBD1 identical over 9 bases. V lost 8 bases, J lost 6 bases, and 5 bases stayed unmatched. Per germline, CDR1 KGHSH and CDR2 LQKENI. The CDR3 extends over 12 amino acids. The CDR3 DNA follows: TGTGCCAGCGCTACAGGGGGCGGCGAGCAGTACTTC. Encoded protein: CASATGGGEQYF.

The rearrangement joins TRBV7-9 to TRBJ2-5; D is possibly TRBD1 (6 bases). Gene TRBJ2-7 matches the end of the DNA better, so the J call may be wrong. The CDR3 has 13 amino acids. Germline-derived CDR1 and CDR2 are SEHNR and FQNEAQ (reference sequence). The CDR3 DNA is TGTGCCAGCAGCTCAACAGGGTTTTACGAGCAGTACTTC. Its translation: CASSSTGFYEQYF.

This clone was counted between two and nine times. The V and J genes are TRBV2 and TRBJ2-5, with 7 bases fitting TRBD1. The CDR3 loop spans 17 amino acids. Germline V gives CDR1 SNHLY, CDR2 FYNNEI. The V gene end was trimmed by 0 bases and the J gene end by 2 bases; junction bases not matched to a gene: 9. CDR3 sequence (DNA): TGTGCCAGCAGTGAAGCGCTAGGGACAGTATCGCAAGAGACCCAGTACTTC. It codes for CASSEALGTVSQETQYF.

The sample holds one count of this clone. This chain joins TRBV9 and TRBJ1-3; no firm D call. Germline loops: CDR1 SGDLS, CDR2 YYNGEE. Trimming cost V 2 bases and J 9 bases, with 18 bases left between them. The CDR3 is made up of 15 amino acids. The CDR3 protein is CASSVDSNTWSTIYF. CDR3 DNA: TGTGCCAGCAGCGTGGACTCAAACACCTGGAGCACCATATATTTT. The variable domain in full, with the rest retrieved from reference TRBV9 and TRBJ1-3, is DSGVTQTPKHLITATGQRVTLRCSPRSGDLSVYWYQQSLDQGLQFLIQYYNGEERAKGNILERFSAQQFPDLHSELNLSSLELGDSALYFCASSVDSNTWSTIYFGEGSWLTVV.

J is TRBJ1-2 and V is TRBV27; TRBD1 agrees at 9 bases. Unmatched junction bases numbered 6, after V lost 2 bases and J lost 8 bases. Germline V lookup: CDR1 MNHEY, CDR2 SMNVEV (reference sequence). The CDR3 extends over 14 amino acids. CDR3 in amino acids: CASSLAQGAEGYTF. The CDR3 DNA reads TGTGCCAGCAGTTTAGCACAGGGGGCTGAAGGCTACACCTTC.

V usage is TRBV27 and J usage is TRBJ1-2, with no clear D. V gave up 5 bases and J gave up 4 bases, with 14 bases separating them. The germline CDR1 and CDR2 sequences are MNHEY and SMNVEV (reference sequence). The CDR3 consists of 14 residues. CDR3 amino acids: CASSLSGFSYGYTF. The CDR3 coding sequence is TGTGCCAGCAGTCTGTCGGGGTTTAGCTATGGCTACACCTTC.

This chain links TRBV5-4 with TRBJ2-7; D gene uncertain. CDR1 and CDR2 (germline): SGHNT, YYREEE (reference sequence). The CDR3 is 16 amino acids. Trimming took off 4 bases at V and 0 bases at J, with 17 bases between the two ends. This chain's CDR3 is CASSQEVGSPSYEQYF. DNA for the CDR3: TGTGCCAGCAGCCAAGAAGTTGGTAGCCCCTCCTACGAGCAGTACTTC. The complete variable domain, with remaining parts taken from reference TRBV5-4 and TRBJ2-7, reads ETGVTQSPTHLIKTRGQQVTLRCSSQSGHNTVSWYQQALGQGPQFIFQYYREEENGRGNFPPRFSGLQFPNYSSELNVNALELDDSALYLCASSQEVGSPSYEQYFGPGTRLTVT.

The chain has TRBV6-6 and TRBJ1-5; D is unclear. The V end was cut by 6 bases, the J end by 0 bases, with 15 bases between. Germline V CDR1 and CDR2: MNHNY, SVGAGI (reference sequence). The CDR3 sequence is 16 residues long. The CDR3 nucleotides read TGTGCCAGCAGCCGATGGCCGACTGATAGCAATCAGCCCCAGCATTTT. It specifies CASSRWPTDSNQPQHF.

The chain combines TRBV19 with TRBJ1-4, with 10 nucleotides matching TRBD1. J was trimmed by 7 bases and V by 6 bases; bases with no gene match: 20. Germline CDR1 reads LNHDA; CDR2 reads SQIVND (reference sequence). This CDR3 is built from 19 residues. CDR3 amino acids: CASRPTGTGAFSLSEKLFF. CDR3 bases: TGTGCCAGTAGGCCCACCGGGACAGGGGCGTTCTCTCTTTCTGAAAAACTGTTTTTT.

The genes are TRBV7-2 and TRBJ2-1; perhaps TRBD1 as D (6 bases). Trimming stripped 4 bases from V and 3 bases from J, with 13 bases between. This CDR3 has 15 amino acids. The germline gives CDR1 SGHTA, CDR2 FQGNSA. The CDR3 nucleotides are TGTGCCAGCAGCTCTTCCGGGACATTCTACAATGAGCAGTTCTTC. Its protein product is CASSSSGTFYNEQFF.

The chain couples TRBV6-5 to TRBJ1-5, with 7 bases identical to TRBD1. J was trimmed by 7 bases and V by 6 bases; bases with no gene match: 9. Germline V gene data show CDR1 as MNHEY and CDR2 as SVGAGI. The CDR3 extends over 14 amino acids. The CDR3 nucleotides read TGTGCCAGCAGCCAGACAGGGCCGCACCAGCCCCAGCATTTT. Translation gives CASSQTGPHQPQHF.